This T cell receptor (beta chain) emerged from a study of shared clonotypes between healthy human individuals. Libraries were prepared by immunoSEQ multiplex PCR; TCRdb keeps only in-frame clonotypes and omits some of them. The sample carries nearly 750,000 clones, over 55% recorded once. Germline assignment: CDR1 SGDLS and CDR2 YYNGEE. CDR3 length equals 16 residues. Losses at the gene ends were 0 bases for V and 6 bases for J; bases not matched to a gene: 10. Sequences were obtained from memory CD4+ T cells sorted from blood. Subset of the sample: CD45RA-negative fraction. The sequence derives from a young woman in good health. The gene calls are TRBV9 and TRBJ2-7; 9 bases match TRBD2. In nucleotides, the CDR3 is TGTGCCAGCAGCGTAGCTTTGCGGGAGGGTCGGACCGAGCAGTACTTC. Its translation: CASSVALREGRTEQYF.